This is a list of T cell receptor beta chains from one sample in a study of response to subunit inactivated influenza vaccine. Using its own MiXCR run on the RT-PCR reads, TCRdb lists one record per CDR3 protein. The table records fewer than 650,000 distinct CDR3 sequences, around 13% of them present only once. The sample was PBMCs from blood, taken about 40 days after vaccination. The source of these receptors is a man in his fifties who received an inactivated influenza vaccine. Each CDR3 is given with its conserved first and last residue. The order of the fields is J gene, D gene, clone size, V gene, CDR3 DNA, CDR3 protein. D genes are given only for firm matches. Size values are once, few and many counts, or a class for expanded clones, and some rows have none.

TRBJ2-6 | TRBD1 | few | TRBV7-2 | TGTGCCAGCAGACCAGGGGGAACCTCTGGGGCCAACGTCCTGACTTTC | CASRPGGTSGANVLTF
TRBJ2-1 | TRBD1 | many | TRBV12-3/TRBV12-4 | TGTGCCAGCAGCCGGGACAGGGGGCTTGGTAATGAGCAGTTCTTC | CASSRDRGLGNEQFF
TRBJ2-3 | NA | NA | TRBV12-3/TRBV12-4 | TGTGCCAGCAGAGCGCTAACAGGGCGTGGGACAGATACGCAGTATTTT | CASRALTGRGTDTQYF
TRBJ2-7 | NA | few | TRBV29-1 | TGCAGCGTTGGAACCAGGACCTACGAGCAGTACTTC | CSVGTRTYEQYF
TRBJ2-7 | TRBD1 | few | TRBV27 | TGTGCCAGCAGTTTATTTACAGGGGACTACGAGCAGTACTTC | CASSLFTGDYEQYF
TRBJ2-1 | NA | few | TRBV29-1 | TGCAGCCAAATCGGGTCAGTTGGTTTTTACAATGAGCAGTTCTTC | CSQIGSVGFYNEQFF
TRBJ2-1 | TRBD2 | few | TRBV27 | TGTGCCAGCAACGTATTAGGGAGGGCCTCCTACAATGAGCAGTTCTTC | CASNVLGRASYNEQFF
TRBJ2-3 | TRBD1 | few | TRBV28 | TGTGCCAGCAGTCCTGGGACAGGGAGCACAGATACGCAGTATTTT | CASSPGTGSTDTQYF
TRBJ2-2 | TRBD1 | NA | TRBV2 | TGTGCCAGCAGGCAGGGGGCGGGTGACGGGGAGCTGTTTTTT | CASRQGAGDGELFF
TRBJ2-1 | NA | few | TRBV6-2/TRBV6-3 | TGTGCCAGCAGTCATGGGGTCGACAATGAGCAGTTCTTC | CASSHGVDNEQFF
TRBJ2-1 | NA | many | TRBV5-1 | TGCGCCAGCAGCTTGGACGGGACCTACAATGAGCAGTTCTTC | CASSLDGTYNEQFF
TRBJ2-3 | NA | many | TRBV6-5 | TGTGCCAGCAGTTACTGGGCTAGCACAGATACGCAGTATTTT | CASSYWASTDTQYF
TRBJ1-2 | NA | NA | TRBV29-1 | TGCAGCGCCGGGGACCCCAGGGGCGGCTACACCTTC | CSAGDPRGGYTF
TRBJ2-7 | NA | NA | TRBV12-2 | TGTGCAAGTCGCTGGGACAGGGGGCTAGGTCTGAAAAAAGGCTACGAGCAGTACTTC | CASRWDRGLGLKKGYEQYF
TRBJ2-1 | NA | many | TRBV29-1 | TGCAGCGGCTACCTGAGCAGCAATGAGCAGTTCTTC | CSGYLSSNEQFF
TRBJ2-7 | NA | NA | TRBV19 | TGTGCCAGTAGTATAGGGCCGGAAAACTACGAGCAGTACTTC | CASSIGPENYEQYF
TRBJ1-1 | NA | NA | TRBV19 | TGTGCCAGTAGTATAGTAACGGCTGAGACCTTGAACACTGAAGCTTTCTTT | CASSIVTAETLNTEAFF
TRBJ2-7 | NA | NA | TRBV5-1 | TGCGCCAGCAGCTTGGAGACAGGTTGGAACGAGCAGTACTTC | CASSLETGWNEQYF
TRBJ1-4 | NA | many | TRBV7-9 | TGTGCCAGCAGCTCAGGCCAGGAAAAACTGTTTTTT | CASSSGQEKLFF
TRBJ1-1 | TRBD1 | NA | TRBV29-1 | TGCAGCGTCGGAACAGGGGTGGGCACTGAAGCTTTCTTT | CSVGTGVGTEAFF